This TCR beta chain was obtained from a study of T cells after yellow fever vaccination. This clonotype has ten or more counts. A single record per CDR3 protein comes from TCRdb applying MiXCR to the 5' RACE reads. The table includes over 300,000 distinct CDR3 sequences, more than 3% detected once. The CDR3 is made up of 15 amino acids. The germline gives CDR1 LGHNA, CDR2 YSLEER. V shed 0 bases and J shed 5 bases, with 12 bases lying between them. The sample was PBMCs, taken on the day of the yellow fever booster vaccination. J is TRBJ2-3 and V is TRBV4-3, with D possibly TRBD1 on 6 matching bases. The TCR originated in a young man who received the YFV17D yellow fever vaccine. CDR3 amino acids: CASSQDYRVGDTQYF. The CDR3 coding sequence is TGCGCCAGCAGCCAAGACTACAGGGTGGGAGATACGCAGTATTTT.